This passage covers 16 T cell receptor beta chains from one sample sequenced in a study of T cell responses to AZD1222 COVID-19 vaccine. TCRdb's table, derived via immunoSEQ multiplex PCR, lists solely in-frame clones and lacks some. The data hold fewer than 90,000 clones, with around 90% observed a single time. The material sequenced was peripheral blood, taken 28 days after the second AZD1222 dose. Receptors were obtained from an adult who received the AZD1222 COVID-19 vaccine.

For the CDR3, the DNA is TGTGCCAGCAGCTTAGCCGGGGGGGCTGGCACAGATACGCAGTATTTT. This translates into CASSLAGGAGTDTQYF. The chain employs TRBV7-3 and TRBJ2-3; 8 nucleotides line up with TRBD2. V dropped 2 bases and J dropped 1; count of bases not matched to a gene: 5. CDR1 is SGHTA and CDR2 is FQGTGA in the germline V gene. This CDR3 contains 16 residues.

V usage is TRBV6-5 and J usage is TRBJ1-2; weak D call: TRBD1 (6 bases). There are 14 residues in the CDR3. In germline, CDR1 is MNHEY, CDR2 SVGAGI. Trimming took 4 bases from V and 3 from J, leaving 12 bases between them. CDR3 in amino acids: CASSFGQTDYGYTF. In nucleotides, the CDR3 is TGTGCCAGCAGTTTCGGACAGACAGACTATGGCTACACCTTC.

In this sample, this clone turned up a few times. The chain recombines TRBV2 with TRBJ2-1; TRBD1 agrees at 7 bases. The V gene end was trimmed by 6 bases and the J gene end by 5 bases; junction bases not matched to a gene: 4. The CDR3 loop spans 13 amino acids. Germline loops: CDR1 SNHLY, CDR2 FYNNEI. CDR3 sequence reads: CASSLGQDNEQFF. The CDR3 coding sequence is TGTGCCAGCAGCCTCGGACAGGACAATGAGCAGTTCTTC.

This chain connects TRBV19 to TRBJ2-7; a weak D match, TRBD1 (6 bases). CDR3 length: 14 amino acids. V lost 9 bases, J lost 1 base, and 16 bases lay in between. The germline CDR1 and CDR2 sequences are LNHDA and SQIVND (reference sequence). CDR3 coding DNA: TGTGCCAGCACCTGGGGCAGGGGATCCTACGAGCAGTACTTC. Translation gives CASTWGRGSYEQYF.

V usage is TRBV6-5 and J usage is TRBJ1-4; the D is unclear. Germline CDR1 is MNHEY and CDR2 is SVGAGI. V lost 6 bases, J lost 11 bases, and 13 bases lay in between. The CDR3 totals 12 residues. The CDR3 loop is CASRSPLGKLFF. For the CDR3, the DNA is TGTGCCAGCAGAAGCCCCCTGGGGAAACTGTTTTTT.

The chain is built from TRBV7-9 and TRBJ2-1; TRBD2 matches at 8 bases. V shed 1 base, J shed 8 bases, and the junction held 10 bases outside the gene matches. Germline CDR1 reads SEHNR; CDR2 reads FQNEAQ (reference sequence). The CDR3 covers 16 residues. CDR3 sequence: CASSLEGGTSGYEQFF. CDR3 DNA sequence: TGTGCCAGCAGCTTAGAGGGAGGGACTAGTGGTTATGAGCAGTTCTTC. The full variable domain, completed using reference TRBV7-9 and TRBJ2-1, is DTGVSQNPRHKITKRGQNVTFRCDPISEHNRLYWYRQTLGQGPEFLTYFQNEAQLEKSRLLSDRFSAERPKGSFSTLEIQRTEQGDSAMYLCASSLEGGTSGYEQFFGPGTRLTVL.

The chain recombines TRBV18 with TRBJ2-2; no clear D. The V end was cut by 2 bases, the J end by 3 bases, with 4 bases between. The CDR3 extends over 13 amino acids. The germline V gene has CDR1 KGHSH and CDR2 LQKENI. In DNA, the CDR3 is TGTGCCAGCTCACCAGGGCACACCGGGGAGCTGTTTTTT. This codes for CASSPGHTGELFF.

The chain combines TRBV6-2 or TRBV6-3 with TRBJ2-3; tentatively, D is TRBD1 or TRBD2 (6 bases each). Germline CDR1 is MNHEY and CDR2 is SVGEGT. The CDR3 runs to 15 residues. Deletions cut 6 bases from V and 7 bases from J, with 20 bases between. The CDR3 bases are TGTGCCAGCAGCCCAACAGGGAGGAGAGTTTATACGCAGTATTTT. This encodes CASSPTGRRVYTQYF.

V and J are TRBV28 and TRBJ1-2; 7 nucleotides match TRBD1. Germline CDR1 reads MDHEN; CDR2 reads SYDVKM. With 6 bases clipped from V and 6 bases from J, the junction kept 10 bases outside the gene matches. The CDR3 covers 14 residues. The CDR3 loop reads CASRTGQRTDGYTF. The CDR3 nucleotides are TGTGCCAGCAGGACGGGACAGAGAACGGATGGCTACACCTTC.

This clone has only one observation. The chain joins TRBV10-3 to TRBJ1-5; 7 nucleotides agree with TRBD1. The germline CDR1 and CDR2 sequences are ENHRY and SYGVKD. Unmatched junction bases numbered 6, after V lost 8 bases and J lost 5 bases. There are 13 residues in the CDR3. This CDR3 is CAISPDRDQPQHF. CDR3 DNA: TGTGCCATCTCCCCCGACAGGGATCAGCCCCAGCATTTT.

The chain has TRBV28 and TRBJ2-7; D is unresolved. V was clipped by 6 bases and J by 0 bases, with 6 bases between them. CDR1 and CDR2 (germline): MDHEN, SYDVKM. This CDR3 is built from 12 residues. DNA of the CDR3: TGTGCCAGCAGGGGGATCTCCTACGAGCAGTACTTC. The encoded protein is CASRGISYEQYF.

This clone was seen once. The V call is TRBV14, the J call TRBJ2-5, with 10 bases identical to TRBD2. V lost 1 base, J lost 3 bases, and 5 bases stayed unmatched. The length of the CDR3 is 16 residues. Germline assignment: CDR1 SGHDN and CDR2 FVKESK. CDR3: CASSQGITSGEETQYF. The CDR3 DNA reads as TGTGCCAGCAGCCAAGGGATTACTAGCGGGGAAGAGACCCAGTACTTC.

This rearrangement joins TRBV4-1 to TRBJ1-3; D gene ambiguous. V was cut by 3 bases and J by 3 bases, with 9 bases left in between. CDR1 is MGHRA and CDR2 is YSYEKL in the germline V gene. This CDR3 region has 14 residues. The DNA of the CDR3 is TGCGCCAGCAGCCAGCTGGACCGTGGAAACACCATATATTTT. This codes for CASSQLDRGNTIYF.

The chain links TRBV7-8 to TRBJ1-6; weak D call: TRBD1 (5 bases). This CDR3 region has 16 residues. The germline V gene has CDR1 SGHVS and CDR2 FQNEAQ. The V end was cut by 5 bases, the J end by 10 bases, with 21 bases between. This CDR3 is CASSRGEAGWKSPLHF. The DNA of the CDR3 is TGTGCCAGCAGCCGTGGGGAGGCAGGGTGGAAGTCACCCCTCCACTTT.

The V and J genes are TRBV6-6 and TRBJ1-2; D is unresolved. Germline CDR1 MNHNY, CDR2 SVGAGI (reference sequence). The CDR3 has 15 amino acids. The germline V and J ends were trimmed by 6 bases and 2 bases, with 16 bases remaining between them. The DNA of the CDR3 is TGTGCCAGCAGCCTTAATAAATTCGTCAACTATGGCTACACCTTC. Translated, it gives CASSLNKFVNYGYTF.

The chain uses TRBV28 and TRBJ1-1; D is uncertain. Trimming shortened V by 3 bases and J by 0 bases, and 11 bases separated the two germline ends. Germline CDR1 MDHEN, CDR2 SYDVKM. CDR3 length: 15 amino acids. CDR3 in DNA: TGTGCCAGCAGTTTTGGTCAGAATCTGAACACTGAAGCTTTCTTT. It encodes CASSFGQNLNTEAFF.